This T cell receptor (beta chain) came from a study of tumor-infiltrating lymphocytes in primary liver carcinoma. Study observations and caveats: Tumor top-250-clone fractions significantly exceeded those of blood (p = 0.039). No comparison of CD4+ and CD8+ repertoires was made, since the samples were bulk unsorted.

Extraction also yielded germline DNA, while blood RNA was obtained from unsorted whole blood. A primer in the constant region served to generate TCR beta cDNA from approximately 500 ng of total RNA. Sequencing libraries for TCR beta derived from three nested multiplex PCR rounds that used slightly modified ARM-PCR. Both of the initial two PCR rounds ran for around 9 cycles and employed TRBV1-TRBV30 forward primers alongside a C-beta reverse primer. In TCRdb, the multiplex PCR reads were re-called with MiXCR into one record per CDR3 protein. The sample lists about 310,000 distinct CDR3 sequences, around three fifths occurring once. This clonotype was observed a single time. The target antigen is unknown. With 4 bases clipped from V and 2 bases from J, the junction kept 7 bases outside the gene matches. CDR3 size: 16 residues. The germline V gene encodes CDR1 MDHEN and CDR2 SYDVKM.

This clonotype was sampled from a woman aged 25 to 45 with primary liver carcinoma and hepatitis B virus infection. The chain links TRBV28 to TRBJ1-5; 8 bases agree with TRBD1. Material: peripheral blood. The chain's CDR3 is CASSSRTGLGNQPQHF. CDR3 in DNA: TGTGCCAGCAGTTCCCGGACAGGGCTGGGCAATCAGCCCCAGCATTTT.